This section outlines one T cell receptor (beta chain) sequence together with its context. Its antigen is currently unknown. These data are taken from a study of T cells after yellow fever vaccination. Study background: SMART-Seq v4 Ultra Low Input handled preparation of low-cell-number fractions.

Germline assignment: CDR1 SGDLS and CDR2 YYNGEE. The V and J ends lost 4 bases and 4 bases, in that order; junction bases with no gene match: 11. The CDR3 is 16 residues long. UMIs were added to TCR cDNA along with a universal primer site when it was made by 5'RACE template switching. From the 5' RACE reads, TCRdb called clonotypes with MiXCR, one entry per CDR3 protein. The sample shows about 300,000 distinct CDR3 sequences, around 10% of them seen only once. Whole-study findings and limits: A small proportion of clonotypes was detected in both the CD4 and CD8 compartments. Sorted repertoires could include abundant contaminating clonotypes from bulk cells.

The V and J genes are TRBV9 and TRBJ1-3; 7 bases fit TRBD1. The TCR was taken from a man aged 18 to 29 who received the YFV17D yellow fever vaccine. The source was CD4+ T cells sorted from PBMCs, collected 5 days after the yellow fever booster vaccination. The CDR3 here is CASSSTTGLGGNTIYF. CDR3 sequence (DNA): TGTGCCAGCAGCTCGACGACAGGGCTGGGCGGAAACACCATATATTTT.